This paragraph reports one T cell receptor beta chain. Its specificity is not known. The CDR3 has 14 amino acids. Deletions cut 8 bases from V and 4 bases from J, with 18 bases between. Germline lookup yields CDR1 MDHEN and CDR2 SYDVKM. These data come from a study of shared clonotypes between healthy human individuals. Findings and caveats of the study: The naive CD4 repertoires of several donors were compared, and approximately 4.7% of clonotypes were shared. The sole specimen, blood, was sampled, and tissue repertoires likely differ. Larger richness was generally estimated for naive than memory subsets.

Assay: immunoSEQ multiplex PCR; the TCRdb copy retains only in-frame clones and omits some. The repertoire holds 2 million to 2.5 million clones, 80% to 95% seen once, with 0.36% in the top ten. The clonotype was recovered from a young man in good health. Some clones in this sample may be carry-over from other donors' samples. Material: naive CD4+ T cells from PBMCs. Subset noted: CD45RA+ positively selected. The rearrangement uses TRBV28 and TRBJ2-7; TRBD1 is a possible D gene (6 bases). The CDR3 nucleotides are TGTGCCAGCCGACACAGGGTTGGGGAGTACGAGCAGTACTTC. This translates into CASRHRVGEYEQYF. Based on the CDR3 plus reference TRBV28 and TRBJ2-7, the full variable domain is DVKVTQSSRYLVKRTGEKVFLECVQDMDHENMFWYRQDPGLGLRLIYFSYDVKMKEKGDIPEGYSVSREKKERFSLILESASTNQTSMYLCASRHRVGEYEQYFGPGTRLTVT.